This T cell receptor (beta chain) was observed in a study of CD8+ T cells in alopecia areata. Study context: Tofacitinib therapy took 6 to 18 months; 6 months off drug came after.

As part of sample collection, lesional scalp punch biopsies and peripheral blood were taken from alopecia areata patients. It was cDNA, reverse transcribed from extracted RNA, that served as the sequencing template. TCRdb's copy holds only in-frame clones and misses some; the assay was immunoSEQ multiplex PCR. In the table there are about 70,000 clones, around half of which are singletons. V shed 6 bases and J 3 bases; nucleotides not matched to a gene: 11. Germline V gives CDR1 GTSNPN, CDR2 SVGIG (reference sequence). The CDR3 runs 14 residues. This clonotype was obtained from a human donor with alopecia areata. This rearrangement joins TRBV30 to TRBJ2-7; 7 positions match TRBD1. The input for sequencing was CD8+ T cells sorted from blood, taken at week 0. Here the CDR3 reads CACPSNRGRYEQYF. The CDR3 DNA is TGTGCCTGTCCATCAAACAGGGGTCGCTACGAGCAGTACTTC.